The sequence of this T cell receptor (beta chain) was determined in a study of beta chain features in type 1 diabetes. Study-level points and caveats: The question of HLA type influencing TCRB rearrangement was one that remained unresolved here. All four CD4+ subsets from Type 1 diabetes patients carried moderately but significantly shorter TCRB CDR3s. The naive, central memory and Treg TCRB repertoires looked more alike in patients than they did in healthy donors.

As every portion of the isolated RNA was reverse transcribed, the sequencing read expressed TCRB transcripts. Sequencing was performed with immunoSEQ multiplex PCR; in TCRdb, only in-frame clones are kept and a portion is missing. The table records roughly 160,000 clones, 6.5% to 10% of them present only once. Germline CDR1 and CDR2: SQVTM and ANQGSEA. V was shortened by 7 bases and J by 6 bases, with 16 bases between the two germline ends. This CDR3 spans 13 amino acids. The authors sorted CD4+ naive, central memory, regulatory and stem cell-like memory cells via CD45RO/CCR7/CD25/CD127/CD95/CD27. This clone was detected many times. The antigen is undetermined.

This sequence was found in a woman aged 18-30 years with type 1 diabetes. The V call is TRBV29-1, the J call TRBJ2-4; no definite D call. Sequencing was carried out using central memory CD4+ T cells from blood. CDR3 sequence (DNA): TGCAGCGCCTTAGACCGCGGTGGAAACATTCAGTACTTC. Translation: CSALDRGGNIQYF.